This paragraph covers one T cell receptor (beta chain) sequence. As yet, its antigen is unknown. The sample comes from a study of T cells after yellow fever vaccination. Study-wide background: Those fractions that held only low numbers of cells were prepared using the SMART-Seq v4 Ultra Low Input RNA kit. Study-level findings and limits: Few clonotypes appeared in both CD4 and CD8 compartments. Repertoires sorted by FACS could include abundant clonotypes that are contaminants from the bulk population. The study re-detected most primary-vaccination clones after the booster (96% CD4, almost 90% CD8).

One entry per CDR3 protein results from TCRdb running MiXCR on the 5' RACE reads. The table lists some 560,000 distinct CDR3 sequences, roughly a fifth of them singletons. The CDR3 totals 16 residues. CDR1 is SQVTM, CDR2 ANQGSEA, per germline. The trim removed 3 bases at V and 4 bases at J, leaving 7 bases unmatched. The sequence came from a man between 25 and 39 years old who received the YFV17D yellow fever vaccine. The sequencing used PBMCs, collected 15 days after the yellow fever booster vaccination. The V gene is TRBV29-1, the J gene TRBJ2-2, with 11 nucleotides matching TRBD2. In DNA form, the CDR3 reads TGCAGCGTTGAGGACCCCCTAGCGGGAGGCACCGGGGAGCTGTTTTTT. The encoded protein is CSVEDPLAGGTGELFF.